This entry lists 2 T cell receptor beta chains sequenced from one sample in a study of B cell selection in AIRE deficiency. Sequencing used immunoSEQ multiplex PCR; TCRdb keeps in-frame clones, though not all of them. The data show around 26,000 clones, 92% seen once. Regulatory T cells were sorted as CD4+CD25hiCD127low/negative cells. The source material was CD4+CD25+ Tregs sorted from PBMCs. Receptors originate from a human donor in good health.

CDR3 amino acids: CASSARTGAGNTIYF. The CDR3 bases are TGTGCCAGCAGCGCCCGGACAGGGGCTGGAAACACCATATATTTT. V is TRBV11-2 and J is TRBJ1-3, with 9 bases aligning to TRBD1. This CDR3 has 15 residues. CDR1 SGHAT and CDR2 FQNNGV come from the germline V gene. The V segment lost 5 bases and the J segment 2 bases; nucleotides outside the gene matches: 4.

The chain is built from TRBV5-1 and TRBJ2-1; unclear D gene. This CDR3 region has 14 residues. V shed 7 bases and J shed 2 bases, with 13 bases lying between them. Per the germline V gene, CDR1 is SGHRS and CDR2 is YFSETQ. CDR3 in DNA: TGCGCCAGCGGTTTTGGTTCCACCTACAATGAGCAGTTCTTC. This sequence encodes CASGFGSTYNEQFF.